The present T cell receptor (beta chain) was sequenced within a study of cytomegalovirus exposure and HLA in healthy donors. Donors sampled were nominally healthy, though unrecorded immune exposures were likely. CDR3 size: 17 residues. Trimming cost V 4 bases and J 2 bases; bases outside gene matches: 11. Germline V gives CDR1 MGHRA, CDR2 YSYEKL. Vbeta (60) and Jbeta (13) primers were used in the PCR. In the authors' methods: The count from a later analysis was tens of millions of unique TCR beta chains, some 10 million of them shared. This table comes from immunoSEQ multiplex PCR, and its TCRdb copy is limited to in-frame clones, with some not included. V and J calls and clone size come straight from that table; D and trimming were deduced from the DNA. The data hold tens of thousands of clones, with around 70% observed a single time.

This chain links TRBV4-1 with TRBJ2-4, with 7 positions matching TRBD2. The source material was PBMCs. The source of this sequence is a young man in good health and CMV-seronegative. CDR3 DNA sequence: TGCGCCAGCAGCCGAGCCAGCAGGAGCGGGACCAAAAACATTCAGTACTTC. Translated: CASSRASRSGTKNIQYF.